What follows describes a single T cell receptor (beta chain). The antigen is not known. This record belongs to a study of T cell repertoires in cytomegalovirus infection. Study in general: Recently identified HLA-C-restricted CMV epitopes and well-studied HLA-B-restricted CMV epitopes were used by the study.

Study-level points and caveats: The ex vivo response showed dominance by HLA-C-restricted CMV-specific TCR beta clonotypes.

TCRdb re-called the reads with MiXCR, one entry per CDR3 protein. The repertoire holds some 500,000 distinct CDR3 sequences, with 25% to 35% as singletons. Sequenced here: cultured PBMCs, sampled from culture after CMV antigen stimulation. This TCR was sampled from a human donor in good health (CMV status not recorded). Some clones in this sample may be carry-over from other donors' samples.

This CDR3 is CASSPRDGSPLHF. CDR3 in DNA: TGTGCCAGCTCACCAAGGGATGGTTCACCCCTCCACTTT. The V call is TRBV18, the J call TRBJ1-6; D call uncertain. V lost 2 bases to trimming and J lost 9 bases, with 8 bases between them. From germline, CDR1 is KGHSH and CDR2 LQKENI. CDR3 length equals 13 residues.